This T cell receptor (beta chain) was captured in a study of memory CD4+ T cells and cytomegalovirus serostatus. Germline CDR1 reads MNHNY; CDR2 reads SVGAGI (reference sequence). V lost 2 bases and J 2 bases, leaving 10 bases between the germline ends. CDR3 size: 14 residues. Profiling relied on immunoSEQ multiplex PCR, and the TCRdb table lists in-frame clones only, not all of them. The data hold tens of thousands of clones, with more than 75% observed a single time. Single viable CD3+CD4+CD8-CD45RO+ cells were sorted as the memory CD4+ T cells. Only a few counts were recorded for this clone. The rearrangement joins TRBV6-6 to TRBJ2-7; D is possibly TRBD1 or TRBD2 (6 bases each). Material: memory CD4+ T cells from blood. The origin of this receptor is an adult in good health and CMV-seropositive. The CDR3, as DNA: TGTGCCAGCAGTTACAAGGGGGGAACCTACGAGCAGTACTTC. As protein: CASSYKGGTYEQYF.